This entry describes one T cell receptor (beta chain). 60 Vbeta and 13 Jbeta primers were used in PCR. Sequenced by immunoSEQ multiplex PCR; TCRdb stores in-frame clones only, minus some. The table has a few hundred thousand clones, roughly 80% seen once; the top ten hold 15% to 18%. The sample belongs to a study of cytomegalovirus exposure and HLA in healthy donors. Donors in the study were healthy people who gave bone marrow. This CDR3 comprises 14 residues. CDR1 and CDR2 (germline): LGHNA, YSLEER. V shed 0 bases, J shed 7 bases, and the junction held 3 bases outside the gene matches. This sequence was found in a middle-aged man in good health and CMV-seronegative. The sample taken for sequencing was PBMCs. The chain couples TRBV4-3 to TRBJ2-5; 9 bases agree with TRBD1. CDR3 protein: CASSQEGQGGTQYF. The CDR3 DNA follows: TGCGCCAGCAGCCAAGAGGGACAGGGAGGGACCCAGTACTTC.